This TCR beta chain was sequenced in a study of T cell changes during pregnancy in multiple sclerosis. J was trimmed by 2 bases and V by 7 bases; bases with no gene match: 3. The CDR3 covers 12 residues. Germline lookup yields CDR1 SQVTM and CDR2 ANQGSEA. This table comes from immunoSEQ multiplex PCR, and its TCRdb copy is limited to in-frame clones, with some not included. The table has 45,000 to 60,000 clones, 92% seen once. The sequences come from CD4+ T cells from peripheral blood mononuclear cells, collected in the second trimester of pregnancy. This clonotype was sampled from a female donor with multiple sclerosis, enrolled in a pregnancy study. The chain combines TRBV29-1 with TRBJ2-5; the match to TRBD1 covers 8 bases. The DNA of the CDR3 is TGCAGCGGACGACAGGGGCAAGAGACCCAGTACTTC. This sequence encodes CSGRQGQETQYF. The full variable domain, with the rest looked up from reference TRBV29-1 and TRBJ2-5, is SAVISQKPSRDICQRGTSLTIQCQVDSQVTMMFWYRQQPGQSLTLIATANQGSEATYESGFVIDKFPISRPNLTFSTLTVSNMSPEDSSIYLCSGRQGQETQYFGPGTRLLVL.